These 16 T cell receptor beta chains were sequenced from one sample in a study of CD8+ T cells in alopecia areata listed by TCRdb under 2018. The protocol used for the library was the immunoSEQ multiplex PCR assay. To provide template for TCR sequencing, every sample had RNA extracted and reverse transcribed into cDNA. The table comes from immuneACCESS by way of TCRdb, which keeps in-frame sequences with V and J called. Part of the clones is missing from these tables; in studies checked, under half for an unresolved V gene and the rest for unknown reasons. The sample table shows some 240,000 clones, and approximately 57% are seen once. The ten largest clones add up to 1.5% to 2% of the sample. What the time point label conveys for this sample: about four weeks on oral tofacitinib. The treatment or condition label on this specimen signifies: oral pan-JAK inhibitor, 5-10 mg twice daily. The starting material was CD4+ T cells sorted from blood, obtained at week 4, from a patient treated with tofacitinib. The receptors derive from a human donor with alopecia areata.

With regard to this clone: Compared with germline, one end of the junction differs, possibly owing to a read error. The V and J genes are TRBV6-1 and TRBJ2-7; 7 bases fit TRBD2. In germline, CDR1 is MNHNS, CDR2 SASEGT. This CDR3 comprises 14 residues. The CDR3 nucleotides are TGTGCCATCAGTGCTTTCAGGGAGGGGAGCGAGCAGTACTTC. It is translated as CAISAFREGSEQYF.

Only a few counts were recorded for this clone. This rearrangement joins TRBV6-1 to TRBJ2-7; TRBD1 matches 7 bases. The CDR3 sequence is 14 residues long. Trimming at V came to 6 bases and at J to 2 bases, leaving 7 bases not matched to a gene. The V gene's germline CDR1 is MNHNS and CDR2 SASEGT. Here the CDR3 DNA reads TGTGCCAGCAGACGAGGGACAGAAGCCTACGAGCAGTACTTC. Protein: CASRRGTEAYEQYF.

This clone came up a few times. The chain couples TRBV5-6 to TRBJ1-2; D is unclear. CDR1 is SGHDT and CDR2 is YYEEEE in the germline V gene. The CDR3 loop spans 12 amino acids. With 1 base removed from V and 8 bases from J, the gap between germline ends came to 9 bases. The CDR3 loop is CASSLMEGGYTF. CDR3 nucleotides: TGTGCCAGCAGCTTGATGGAAGGCGGCTACACCTTC.

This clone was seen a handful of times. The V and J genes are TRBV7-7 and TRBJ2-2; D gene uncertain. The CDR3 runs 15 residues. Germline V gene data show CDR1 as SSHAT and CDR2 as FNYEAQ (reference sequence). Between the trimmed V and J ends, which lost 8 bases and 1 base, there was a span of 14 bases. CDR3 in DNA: TGTGCCAGCGGGAAAGGGCTGGTGAACACCGGGGAGCTGTTTTTT. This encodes CASGKGLVNTGELFF.

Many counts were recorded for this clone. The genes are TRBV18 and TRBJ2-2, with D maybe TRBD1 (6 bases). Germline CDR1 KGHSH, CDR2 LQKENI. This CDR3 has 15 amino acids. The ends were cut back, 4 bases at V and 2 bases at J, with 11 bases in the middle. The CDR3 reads CASSRKGGNTGELFF. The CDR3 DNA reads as TGTGCCAGCTCACGAAAAGGGGGAAACACCGGGGAGCTGTTTTTT.

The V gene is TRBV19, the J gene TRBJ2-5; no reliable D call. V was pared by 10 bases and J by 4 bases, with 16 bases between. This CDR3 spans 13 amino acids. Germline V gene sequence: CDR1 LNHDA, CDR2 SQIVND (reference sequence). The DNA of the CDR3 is TGTGCCACCAAGGACCGCCGACGAGAGACCCAGTACTTC. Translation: CATKDRRRETQYF. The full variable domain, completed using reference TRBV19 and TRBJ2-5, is DGGITQSPKYLFRKEGQNVTLSCEQNLNHDAMYWYRQDPGQGLRLIYYSQIVNDFQKGDIAEGYSVSREKKESFPLTVTSAQKNPTAFYLCATKDRRRETQYFGPGTRLLVL.

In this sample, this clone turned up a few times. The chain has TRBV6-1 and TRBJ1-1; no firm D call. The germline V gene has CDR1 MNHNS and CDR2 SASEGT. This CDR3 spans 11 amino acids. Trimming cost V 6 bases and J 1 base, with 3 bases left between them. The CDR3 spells CASSPNTEAFF. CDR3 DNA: TGTGCCAGCAGCCCGAACACTGAAGCTTTCTTT.

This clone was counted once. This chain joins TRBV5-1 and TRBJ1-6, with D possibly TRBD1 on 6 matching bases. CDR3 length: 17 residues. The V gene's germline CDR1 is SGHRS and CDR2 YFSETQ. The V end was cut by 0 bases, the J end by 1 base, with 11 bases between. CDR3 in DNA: TGCGCCAGCAGCTTGGCCCCAGGGGCGTCCTATAATTCACCCCTCCACTTT. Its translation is CASSLAPGASYNSPLHF.

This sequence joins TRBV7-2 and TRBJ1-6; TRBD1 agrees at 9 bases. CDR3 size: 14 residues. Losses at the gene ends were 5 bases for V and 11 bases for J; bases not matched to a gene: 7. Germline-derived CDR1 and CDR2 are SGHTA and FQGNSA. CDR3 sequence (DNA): TGTGCCAGCAGCCGGGGACAGGGTATACCACCCCTCCACTTT. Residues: CASSRGQGIPPLHF.

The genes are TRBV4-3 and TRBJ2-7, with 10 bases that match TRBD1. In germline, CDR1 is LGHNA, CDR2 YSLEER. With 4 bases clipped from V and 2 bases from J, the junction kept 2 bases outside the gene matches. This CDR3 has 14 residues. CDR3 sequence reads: CASSRGQGTYEQYF. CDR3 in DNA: TGCGCCAGCAGCCGGGGACAGGGGACCTACGAGCAGTACTTC.

The CDR3 is CASSLQKLNTEAFF. The CDR3 coding sequence is TGTGCCAGCAGCCTACAAAAGCTGAACACTGAAGCTTTCTTT. The V call is TRBV7-2, the J call TRBJ1-1; no reliable D call. Deletions cut 5 bases from V and 0 bases from J, with 10 bases between. This CDR3 is built from 14 residues. Germline V gene sequence: CDR1 SGHTA, CDR2 FQGNSA.

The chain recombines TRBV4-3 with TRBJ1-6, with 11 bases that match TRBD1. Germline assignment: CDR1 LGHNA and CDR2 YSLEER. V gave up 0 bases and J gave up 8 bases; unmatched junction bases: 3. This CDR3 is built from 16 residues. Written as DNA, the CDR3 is TGCGCCAGCAGCCAAGATGCGGGACAGGGGGATTCACCCCTCCACTTT. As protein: CASSQDAGQGDSPLHF.

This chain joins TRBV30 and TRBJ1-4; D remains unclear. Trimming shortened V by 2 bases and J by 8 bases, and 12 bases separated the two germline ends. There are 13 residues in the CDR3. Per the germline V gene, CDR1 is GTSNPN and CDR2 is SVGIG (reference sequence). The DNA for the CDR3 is TGTGCCTGGAGTTTGGGTTCGGGCGAAAAACTGTTTTTT. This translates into CAWSLGSGEKLFF.

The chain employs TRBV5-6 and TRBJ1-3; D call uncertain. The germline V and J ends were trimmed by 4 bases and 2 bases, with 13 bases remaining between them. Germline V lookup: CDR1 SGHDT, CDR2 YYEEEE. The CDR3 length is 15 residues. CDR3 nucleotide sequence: TGTGCCAGCAGCCGCAGAACAGATCCTGGAAACACCATATATTTT. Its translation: CASSRRTDPGNTIYF.

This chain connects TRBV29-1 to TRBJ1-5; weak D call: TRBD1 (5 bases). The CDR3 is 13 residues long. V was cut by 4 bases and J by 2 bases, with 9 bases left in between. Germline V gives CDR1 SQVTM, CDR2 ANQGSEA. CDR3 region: CSVGGEGNQPQHF. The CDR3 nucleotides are TGCAGCGTTGGAGGGGAAGGCAATCAGCCCCAGCATTTT.

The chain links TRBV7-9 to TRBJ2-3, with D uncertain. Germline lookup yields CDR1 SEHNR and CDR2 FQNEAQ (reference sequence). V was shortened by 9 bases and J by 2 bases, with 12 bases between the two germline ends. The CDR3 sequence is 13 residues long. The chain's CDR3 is CASARAPTDTQYF. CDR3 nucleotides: TGTGCCAGTGCTCGGGCACCCACAGATACGCAGTATTTT.